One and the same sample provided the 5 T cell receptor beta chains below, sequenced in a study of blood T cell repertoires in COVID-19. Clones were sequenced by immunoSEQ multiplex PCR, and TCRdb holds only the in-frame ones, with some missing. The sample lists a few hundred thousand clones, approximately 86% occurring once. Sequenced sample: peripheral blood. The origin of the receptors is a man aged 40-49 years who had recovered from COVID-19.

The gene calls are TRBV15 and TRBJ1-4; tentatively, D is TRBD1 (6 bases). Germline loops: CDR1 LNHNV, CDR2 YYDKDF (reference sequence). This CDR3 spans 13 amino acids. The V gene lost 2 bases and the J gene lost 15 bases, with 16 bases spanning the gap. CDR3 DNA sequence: TGTGCCACCAGCAGATTATCGGCAGGGGACATGTTTTTT. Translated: CATSRLSAGDMFF.

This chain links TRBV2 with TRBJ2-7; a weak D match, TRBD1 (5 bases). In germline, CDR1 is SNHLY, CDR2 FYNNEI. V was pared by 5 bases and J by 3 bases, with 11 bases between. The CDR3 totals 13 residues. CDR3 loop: CASSRQWNYEQYF. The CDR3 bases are TGTGCCAGCAGTAGACAGTGGAACTACGAGCAGTACTTC.

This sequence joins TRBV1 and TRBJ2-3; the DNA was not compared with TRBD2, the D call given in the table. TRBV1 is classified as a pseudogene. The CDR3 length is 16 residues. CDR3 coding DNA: TGCACCAGCAGCCATAGGAGCGGGAGGGGCACAGATACGCAGTATTTT. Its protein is CTSSHRSGRGTDTQYF.

The CDR3 reads CASSLVGGRASEQYF. CDR3 nucleotides: TGCGCCAGCAGCTTGGTCGGCGGGAGGGCCTCCGAGCAGTACTTC. The rearrangement uses TRBV5-1 and TRBJ2-7; 9 bases are a match to TRBD2. The CDR3 sequence is 15 residues long. Germline CDR1 reads SGHRS; CDR2 reads YFSETQ. The trim removed 0 bases at V and 6 bases at J, leaving 7 bases unmatched. Drawing the rest from reference TRBV5-1 and TRBJ2-7, the complete variable domain is KAGVTQTPRYLIKTRGQQVTLSCSPISGHRSVSWYQQTPGQGLQFLFEYFSETQRNKGNFPGRFSGRQFSNSRSEMNVSTLELGDSALYLCASSLVGGRASEQYFGPGTRLTVT.

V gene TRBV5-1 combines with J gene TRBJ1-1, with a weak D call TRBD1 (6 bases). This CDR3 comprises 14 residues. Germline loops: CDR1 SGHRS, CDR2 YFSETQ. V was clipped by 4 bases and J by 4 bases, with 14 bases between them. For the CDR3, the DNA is TGCGCCAGCAGCCCAGGGGTTAGGGGCACTGAAGCTTTCTTT. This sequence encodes CASSPGVRGTEAFF.